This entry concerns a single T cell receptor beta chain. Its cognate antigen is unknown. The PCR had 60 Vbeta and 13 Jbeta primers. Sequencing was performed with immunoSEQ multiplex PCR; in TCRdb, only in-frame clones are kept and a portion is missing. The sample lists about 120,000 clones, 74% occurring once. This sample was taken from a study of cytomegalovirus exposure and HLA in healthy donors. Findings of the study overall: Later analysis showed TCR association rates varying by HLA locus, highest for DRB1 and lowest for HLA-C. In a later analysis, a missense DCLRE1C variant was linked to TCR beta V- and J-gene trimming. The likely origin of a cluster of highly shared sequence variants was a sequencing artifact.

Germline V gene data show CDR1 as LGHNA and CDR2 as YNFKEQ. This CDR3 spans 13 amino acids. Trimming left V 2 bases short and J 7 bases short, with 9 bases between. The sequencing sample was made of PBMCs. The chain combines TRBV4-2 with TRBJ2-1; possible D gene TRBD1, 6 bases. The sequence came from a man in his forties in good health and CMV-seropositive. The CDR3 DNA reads TGTGCCAGCAGCCAACAGGGGTGGAATGAGCAGTTCTTC. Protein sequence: CASSQQGWNEQFF.